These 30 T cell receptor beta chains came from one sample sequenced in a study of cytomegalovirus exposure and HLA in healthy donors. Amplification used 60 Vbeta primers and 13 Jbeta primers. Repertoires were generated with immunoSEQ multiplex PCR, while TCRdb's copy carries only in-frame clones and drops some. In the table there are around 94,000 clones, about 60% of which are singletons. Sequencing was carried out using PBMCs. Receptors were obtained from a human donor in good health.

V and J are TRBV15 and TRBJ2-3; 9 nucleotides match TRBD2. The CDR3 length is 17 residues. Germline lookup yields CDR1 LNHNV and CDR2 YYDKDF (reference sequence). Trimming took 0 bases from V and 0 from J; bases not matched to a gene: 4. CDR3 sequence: CATSRDLTSGSTDTQYF. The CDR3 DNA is TGTGCCACCAGCAGAGATCTCACTAGCGGGAGCACAGATACGCAGTATTTT.

DNA of the CDR3: TGTGCCAGTAGTACCCAAGCGGGAGTATGGGAGGGTACGCAGTATTTT. Amino acid sequence: CASSTQAGVWEGTQYF. V gene TRBV19 combines with J gene TRBJ2-3; the match to TRBD2 covers 8 bases. Germline V gives CDR1 LNHDA, CDR2 SQIVND (reference sequence). V lost 4 bases to trimming and J lost 8 bases; unmatched junction nucleotides: 14. This CDR3 contains 16 residues.

CDR3 sequence: CASSPNPGQGAGGYTF. The CDR3 nucleotides are TGTGCCAGCTCACCTAACCCGGGACAGGGGGCCGGCGGCTACACCTTC. V gene TRBV18 combines with J gene TRBJ1-2, with 12 bases fitting TRBD1. The CDR3 totals 16 residues. Germline CDR1 reads KGHSH; CDR2 reads LQKENI. J gave up 8 bases and V 3 bases, and 10 bases lay outside the gene matches.

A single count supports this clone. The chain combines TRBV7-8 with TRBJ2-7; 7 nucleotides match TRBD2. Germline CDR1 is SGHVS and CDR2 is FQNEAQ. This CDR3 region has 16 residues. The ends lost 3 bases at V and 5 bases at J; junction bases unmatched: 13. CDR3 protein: CASSFWGGGSTNEQYF. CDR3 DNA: TGTGCCAGCAGCTTCTGGGGAGGCGGGAGTACCAACGAGCAGTACTTC.

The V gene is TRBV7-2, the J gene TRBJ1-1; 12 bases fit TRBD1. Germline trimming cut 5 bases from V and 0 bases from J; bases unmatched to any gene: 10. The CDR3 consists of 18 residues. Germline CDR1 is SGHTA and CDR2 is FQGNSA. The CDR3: CASSRLRDRGPVNTEAFF. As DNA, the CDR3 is TGTGCCAGCAGCCGCCTGCGGGACAGGGGGCCTGTGAACACTGAAGCTTTCTTT.

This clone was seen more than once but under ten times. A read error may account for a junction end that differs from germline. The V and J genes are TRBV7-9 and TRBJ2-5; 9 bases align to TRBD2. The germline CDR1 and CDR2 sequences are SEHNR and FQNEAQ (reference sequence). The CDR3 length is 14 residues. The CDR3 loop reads CASSLAGVQQTQYF. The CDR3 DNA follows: TGTGCCAGCAGTTTAGCGGGAGTTCAACAGACCCAGTACTTC.

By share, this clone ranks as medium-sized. CDR3: CASSLAPSIYEQYF. For the CDR3, the DNA is TGTGCCAGCAGCTTGGCTCCTAGTATCTACGAGCAGTACTTC. The gene calls are TRBV5-6 and TRBJ2-7; D is unresolved. In germline, CDR1 is SGHDT, CDR2 YYEEEE. V gave up 0 bases and J gave up 3 bases, with 10 bases separating them. The CDR3 has 14 amino acids.

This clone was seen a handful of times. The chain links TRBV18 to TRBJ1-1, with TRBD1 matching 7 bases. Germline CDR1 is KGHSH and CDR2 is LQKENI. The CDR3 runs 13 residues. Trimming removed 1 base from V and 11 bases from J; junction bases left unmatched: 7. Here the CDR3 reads CASSPREGGKAFF. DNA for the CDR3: TGTGCCAGCTCACCACGAGAAGGGGGCAAGGCTTTCTTT. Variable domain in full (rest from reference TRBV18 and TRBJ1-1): NAGVMQNPRHLVRRRGQEARLRCSPMKGHSHVYWYRQLPEEGLKFMVYLQKENIIDESGMPKERFSAEFPKEGPSILRIQQVVRGDSAAYFCASSPREGGKAFFGQGTRLTVV.

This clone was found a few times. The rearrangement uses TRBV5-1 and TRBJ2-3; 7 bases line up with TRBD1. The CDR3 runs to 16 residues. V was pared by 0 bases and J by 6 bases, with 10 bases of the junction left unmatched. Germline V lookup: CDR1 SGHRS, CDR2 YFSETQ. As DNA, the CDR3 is TGCGCCAGCAGCTTGGCCAAGGACAGGCCGGCGGATACGCAGTATTTT. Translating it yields CASSLAKDRPADTQYF.

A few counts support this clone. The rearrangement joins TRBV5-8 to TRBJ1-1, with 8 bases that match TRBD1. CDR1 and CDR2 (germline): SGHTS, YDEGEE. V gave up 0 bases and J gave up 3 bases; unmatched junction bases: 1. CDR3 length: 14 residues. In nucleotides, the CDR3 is TGTGCCAGCAGCTTGGGGACAGGGTACACTGAAGCTTTCTTT. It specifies CASSLGTGYTEAFF.

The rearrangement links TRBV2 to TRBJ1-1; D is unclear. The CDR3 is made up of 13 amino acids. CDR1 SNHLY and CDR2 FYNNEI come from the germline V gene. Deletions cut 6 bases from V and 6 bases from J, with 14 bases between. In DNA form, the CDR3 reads TGTGCCAGCAGGAATACAGCCGTTGCTGAAGCTTTCTTT. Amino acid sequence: CASRNTAVAEAFF.

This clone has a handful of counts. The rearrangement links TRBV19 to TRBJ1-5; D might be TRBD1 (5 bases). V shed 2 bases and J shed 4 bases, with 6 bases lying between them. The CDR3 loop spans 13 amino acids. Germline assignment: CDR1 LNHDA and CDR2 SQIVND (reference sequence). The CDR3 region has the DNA TGTGCCAGTAGTATAAACAGGAATCAGCCCCAGCATTTT. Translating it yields CASSINRNQPQHF. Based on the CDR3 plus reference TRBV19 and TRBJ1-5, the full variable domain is DGGITQSPKYLFRKEGQNVTLSCEQNLNHDAMYWYRQDPGQGLRLIYYSQIVNDFQKGDIAEGYSVSREKKESFPLTVTSAQKNPTAFYLCASSINRNQPQHFGDGTRLSIL.

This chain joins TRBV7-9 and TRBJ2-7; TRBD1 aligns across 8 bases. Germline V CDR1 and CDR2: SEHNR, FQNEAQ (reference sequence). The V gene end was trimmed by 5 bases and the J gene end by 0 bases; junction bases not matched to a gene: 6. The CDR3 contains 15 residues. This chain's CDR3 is CASSPTGGSSYEQYF. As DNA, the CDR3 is TGTGCCAGCAGCCCCACAGGGGGGAGCTCCTACGAGCAGTACTTC.

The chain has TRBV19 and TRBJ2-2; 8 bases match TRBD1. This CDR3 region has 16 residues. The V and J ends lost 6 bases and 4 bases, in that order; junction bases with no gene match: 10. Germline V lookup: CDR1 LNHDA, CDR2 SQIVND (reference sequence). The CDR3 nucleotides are TGTGCCAGTAGATATACTACAGGGGGACTCACCGGGGAGCTGTTTTTT. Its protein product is CASRYTTGGLTGELFF.

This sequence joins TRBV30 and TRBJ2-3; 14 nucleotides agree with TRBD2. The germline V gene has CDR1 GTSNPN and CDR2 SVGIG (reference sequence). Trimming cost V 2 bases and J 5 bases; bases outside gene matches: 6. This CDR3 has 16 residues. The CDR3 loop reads CAWSIGLAGGRDTQYF. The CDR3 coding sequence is TGTGCCTGGAGTATCGGACTAGCGGGAGGTAGAGATACGCAGTATTTT.

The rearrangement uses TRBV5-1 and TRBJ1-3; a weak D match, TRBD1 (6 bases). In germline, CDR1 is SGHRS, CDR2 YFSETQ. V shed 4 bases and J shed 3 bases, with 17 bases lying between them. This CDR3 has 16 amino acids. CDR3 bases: TGCGCCAGCAGCGCAGGACCCTCAGGGGTTGGAAACACCATATATTTT. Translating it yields CASSAGPSGVGNTIYF.

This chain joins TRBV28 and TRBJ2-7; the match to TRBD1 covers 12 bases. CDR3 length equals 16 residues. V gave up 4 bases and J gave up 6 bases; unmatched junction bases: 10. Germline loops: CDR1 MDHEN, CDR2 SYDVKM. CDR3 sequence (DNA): TGTGCCAGCAGTTCTCTTCCCGGGACAGGGGGCTTCGAGCAGTACTTC. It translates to CASSSLPGTGGFEQYF.

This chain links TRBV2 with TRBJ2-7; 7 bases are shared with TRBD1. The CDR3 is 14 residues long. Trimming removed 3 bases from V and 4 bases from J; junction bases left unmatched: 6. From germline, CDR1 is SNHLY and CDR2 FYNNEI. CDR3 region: CASSEATGYYEQYF. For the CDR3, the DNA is TGTGCCAGCAGTGAGGCGACAGGGTATTACGAGCAGTACTTC.

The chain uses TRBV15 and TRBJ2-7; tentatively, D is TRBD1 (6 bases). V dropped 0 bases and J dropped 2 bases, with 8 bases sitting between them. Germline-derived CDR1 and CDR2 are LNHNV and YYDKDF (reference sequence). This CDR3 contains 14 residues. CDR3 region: CATSREGTTYEQYF. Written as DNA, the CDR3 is TGTGCCACCAGCAGAGAAGGGACAACCTACGAGCAGTACTTC.

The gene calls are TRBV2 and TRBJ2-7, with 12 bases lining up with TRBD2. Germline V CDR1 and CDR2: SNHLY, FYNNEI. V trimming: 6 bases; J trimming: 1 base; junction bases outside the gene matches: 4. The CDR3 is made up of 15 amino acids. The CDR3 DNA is TGTGCCAGCAGATACGGGACTAGCGGGTCCTACGAGCAGTACTTC. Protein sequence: CASRYGTSGSYEQYF.

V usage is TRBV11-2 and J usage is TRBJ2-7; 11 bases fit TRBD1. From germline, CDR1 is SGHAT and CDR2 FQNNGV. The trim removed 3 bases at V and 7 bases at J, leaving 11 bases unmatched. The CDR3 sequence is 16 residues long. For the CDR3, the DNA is TGTGCCAGCAGCTTGCGATCCGGGACAGGGGGACGGGAGCAGTACTTC. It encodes CASSLRSGTGGREQYF.

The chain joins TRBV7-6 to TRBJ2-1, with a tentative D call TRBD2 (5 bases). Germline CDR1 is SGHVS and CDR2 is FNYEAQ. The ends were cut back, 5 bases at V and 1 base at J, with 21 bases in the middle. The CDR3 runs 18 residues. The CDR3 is CASSPRAQGPGSYNEQFF. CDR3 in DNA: TGTGCCAGCAGCCCGCGGGCCCAAGGCCCCGGATCCTACAATGAGCAGTTCTTC.

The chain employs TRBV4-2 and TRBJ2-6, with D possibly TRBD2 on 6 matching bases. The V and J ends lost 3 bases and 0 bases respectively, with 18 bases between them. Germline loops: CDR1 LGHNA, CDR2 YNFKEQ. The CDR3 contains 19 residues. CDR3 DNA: TGTGCCAGCAGCCAGGCTCGGGACTTCCCGAGCTCTGGGGCCAACGTCCTGACTTTC. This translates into CASSQARDFPSSGANVLTF.

The CDR3 here is CASSSTTGGNEQFF. The CDR3 coding sequence is TGTGCCAGCAGCTCCACCACAGGGGGCAATGAGCAGTTCTTC. The chain combines TRBV7-6 with TRBJ2-1, with 8 nucleotides matching TRBD1. This CDR3 is built from 14 residues. The germline CDR1 and CDR2 sequences are SGHVS and FNYEAQ. J was trimmed by 6 bases and V by 4 bases; bases with no gene match: 5.

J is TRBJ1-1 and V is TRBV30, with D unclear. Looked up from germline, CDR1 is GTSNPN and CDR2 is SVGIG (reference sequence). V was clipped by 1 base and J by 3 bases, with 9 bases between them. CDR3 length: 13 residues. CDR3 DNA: TGTGCCTGGAGTGCTGACTCACACACTGAAGCTTTCTTT. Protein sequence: CAWSADSHTEAFF.

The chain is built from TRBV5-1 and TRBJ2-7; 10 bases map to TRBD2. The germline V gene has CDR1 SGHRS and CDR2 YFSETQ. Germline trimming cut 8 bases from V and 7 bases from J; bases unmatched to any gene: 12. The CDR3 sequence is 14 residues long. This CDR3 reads CASTNSAGGGEQYF. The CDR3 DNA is TGCGCCAGTACCAATTCAGCGGGAGGGGGAGAGCAGTACTTC.

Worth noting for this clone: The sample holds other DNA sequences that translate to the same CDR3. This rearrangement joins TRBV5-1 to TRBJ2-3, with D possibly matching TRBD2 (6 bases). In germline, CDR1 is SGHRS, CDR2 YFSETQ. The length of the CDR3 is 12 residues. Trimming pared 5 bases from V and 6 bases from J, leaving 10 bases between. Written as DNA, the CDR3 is TGCGCCAGCAGGATGGAGGGGGATACGCAGTATTTT. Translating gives CASRMEGDTQYF. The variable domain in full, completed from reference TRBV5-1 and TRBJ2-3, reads KAGVTQTPRYLIKTRGQQVTLSCSPISGHRSVSWYQQTPGQGLQFLFEYFSETQRNKGNFPGRFSGRQFSNSRSEMNVSTLELGDSALYLCASRMEGDTQYFGPGTRLTVL.

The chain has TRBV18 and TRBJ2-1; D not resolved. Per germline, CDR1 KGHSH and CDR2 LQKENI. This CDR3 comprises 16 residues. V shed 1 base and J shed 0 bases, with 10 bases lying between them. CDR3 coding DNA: TGTGCCAGCTCACCACAAGGCGGAAGCTCCTACAATGAGCAGTTCTTC. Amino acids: CASSPQGGSSYNEQFF. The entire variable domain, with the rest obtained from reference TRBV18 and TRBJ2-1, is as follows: NAGVMQNPRHLVRRRGQEARLRCSPMKGHSHVYWYRQLPEEGLKFMVYLQKENIIDESGMPKERFSAEFPKEGPSILRIQQVVRGDSAAYFCASSPQGGSSYNEQFFGPGTRLTVL.

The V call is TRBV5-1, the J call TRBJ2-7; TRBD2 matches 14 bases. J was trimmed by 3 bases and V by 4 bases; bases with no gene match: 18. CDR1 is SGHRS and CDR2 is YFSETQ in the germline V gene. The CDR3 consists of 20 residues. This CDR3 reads CASSPRGRRGLAGGYYEQYF. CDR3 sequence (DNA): TGCGCCAGCAGCCCGAGGGGGCGTCGTGGACTAGCGGGAGGTTACTACGAGCAGTACTTC.

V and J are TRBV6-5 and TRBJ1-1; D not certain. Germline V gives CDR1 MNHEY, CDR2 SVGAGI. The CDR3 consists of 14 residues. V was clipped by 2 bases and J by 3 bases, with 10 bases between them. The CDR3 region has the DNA TGTGCCAGCAGTTACGGGAGAGCGGACACTGAAGCTTTCTTT. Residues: CASSYGRADTEAFF.